Listed below are T cell receptor beta chains from one sample, sequenced in a study of T cells after yellow fever vaccination. One entry per CDR3 protein, called by TCRdb with MiXCR from the 5' RACE reads. This sample has 500,000 to 650,000 distinct CDR3 sequences, with 9% to 15% found just once. This specimen was PBMCs, taken on the day of the yellow fever booster vaccination. Source of these receptors: a man aged 25-45 years who received the YFV17D yellow fever vaccine. The CDR3 runs from the conserved cysteine through the conserved F or W. A D gene is named only where the DNA matches it firmly. Clone size, where shown, is once, few, many, or a class for clones that have expanded.

>TRBV20-1|.|TRBJ1-5|TRBD1
TGCAGTGCCGCCCTGACAGGGGAATGGAGTCAGCCCCAGCATTTT
CSAALTGEWSQPQHF
>TRBV23-1|few|TRBJ2-7|.
TGCGCCAGGCAAAGCCGGGACTACGAGCAGTACTTC
CARQSRDYEQYF
>TRBV6-5|few|TRBJ2-1|.
TGTGCCAGCAGTTACAGGAGACGAGATGAGCAGTTCTTC
CASSYRRRDEQFF
>TRBV12-3/TRBV12-4|few|TRBJ2-7|TRBD2
TGTGCCAGCAGTTTCGGTAGCGGGCGTAGCTCCTACGAGCAGTACTTC
CASSFGSGRSSYEQYF
>TRBV6-6|.|TRBJ1-1|TRBD1
TGTGCCAGCACCTCGAATGAGGACAGGGGCTTCTTT
CASTSNEDRGFF
>TRBV7-2|few|TRBJ2-2|TRBD2
TGTGCCAGCAGCTTATTCGGACTAGCGAACACCGGGGAGCTGTTTTTT
CASSLFGLANTGELFF
>TRBV7-6|few|TRBJ2-2|.
TGTGCCAGCAGGGGACCCAAAGCGATACGAGCGAACACCGGGGAGCTGTTTTTT
CASRGPKAIRANTGELFF
>TRBV20-1|few|TRBJ1-1|.
TGCAGTGGAAAGTTCATGAACACTGAAGCTTTCTTT
CSGKFMNTEAFF
>TRBV5-4|few|TRBJ2-1|.
TGTGCCAGCAGCTTGATTTTTACCTCCTACAATGAGCAGTTCTTC
CASSLIFTSYNEQFF
>TRBV6-5|.|TRBJ1-1|.
TGTGCCAGCAGTTACGCGAGAAAAGCTTTCTTT
CASSYARKAFF
>TRBV20-1|few|TRBJ2-1|TRBD2
TGCAGTGCAATCAGGGGACTAGCGGGAATAGTTGAGCAGTTCTTC
CSAIRGLAGIVEQFF
>TRBV21-1|.|TRBJ2-1|.
TGTGCCAGCAGGCACTCTAGGACAGTTCCGCTGTCTCCTAGTGAGCAGTTCTTC
CASRHSRTVPLSPSEQFF
>TRBV7-2|.|TRBJ2-7|TRBD2
TGTGCCAGCAGATTAGGGACCGGGACTAGCAGGAGTTACGAGCAGTACTTC
CASRLGTGTSRSYEQYF
>TRBV6-2/TRBV6-3|.|TRBJ2-1|TRBD2
TGTGCCAGCAGTTACGGGGCGGGAGGTCGGTGGAATGAGCAGTTCTTC
CASSYGAGGRWNEQFF
>TRBV5-1|.|TRBJ2-7|.
TGCGCCAGCAGCTTGGGGTCGGGTACGACCTACGAGCAGTACTTC
CASSLGSGTTYEQYF
>TRBV6-5|few|TRBJ2-2|.
TGTGCCAGCAAGTTAACCACCGGGGAGCTGTTTTTT
CASKLTTGELFF
>TRBV7-2|few|TRBJ2-5|TRBD1
TGTGCCAGCAGCGATAGGACAGGAGTTCAAGAGACCCAGTACTTC
CASSDRTGVQETQYF
>TRBV9|.|TRBJ2-7|TRBD2
TGTGCCAGCAATTCGGGCGGGAGCCCACACGAGCAGTACTTC
CASNSGGSPHEQYF
>TRBV7-9|few|TRBJ2-3|TRBD2
TGTGCCAGCAGCTTAGCTTTAGCGGGTTCCCACACAGATACGCAGTATTTT
CASSLALAGSHTDTQYF
>TRBV6-5|few|TRBJ2-7|.
TGTGCCAGCAGTTGGTCCCGGACGCCCGGGACCTACGAGCAGTACTTC
CASSWSRTPGTYEQYF
>TRBV10-3|few|TRBJ1-1|TRBD1
TGTGCCATCACCCGGGACAGGGGAAACACTGAAGCTTTCTTT
CAITRDRGNTEAFF
>TRBV13|.|TRBJ2-7|TRBD2
TGTGCCAGCAGCTCTAGGACTAGACTCTCCTACGAGCAGTACTTC
CASSSRTRLSYEQYF
>TRBV5-1|few|TRBJ2-5|TRBD2
TGCGCCAGCAGCTTGGAAAAAGCGGGAGTAAAGTTTAGGGAGACCCAGTACTTC
CASSLEKAGVKFRETQYF
>TRBV29-1|few|TRBJ2-6|.
TGCAGCGTTGCAGAAGGGAACTCTGGGGCCAACGTCCTGACTTTC
CSVAEGNSGANVLTF
>TRBV20-1|.|TRBJ2-5|TRBD2
TGCAGTGCTAGAGAAATTAGCGGGAGACATGAGACCCAGTACTTC
CSAREISGRHETQYF
>TRBV5-1|.|TRBJ2-1|TRBD1
TGCGCCAGCCACAGGGGGCGTGTGGACGACAATGAGCAGTTCTTC
CASHRGRVDDNEQFF